Reported below is one T cell receptor beta chain. This sample was included in a study of blood T cells in healthy people across ages. The CDR3 length is 16 residues. Unmatched junction bases numbered 6, after V lost 1 base and J lost 2 bases. The germline V gene encodes CDR1 LNHNV and CDR2 YYDKDF (reference sequence). Then a second PCR, running roughly 7 to 12 cycles, was carried out with a sample-barcoded 5' primer and a J-beta primer mix. From the 5' RACE reads, TCRdb called clonotypes with MiXCR, one entry per CDR3 protein. The sample consists of 700,000 or so distinct CDR3 sequences, about a fifth of them appearing once.

The sequenced material came from blood. The chain uses TRBV15 and TRBJ2-3, with TRBD2 matching 7 bases. This clonotype originated in a man aged 65-85 years in good health. In DNA form, the CDR3 reads TGTGCCACCAGCAGAGGTTCTAGCGGAAACACAGATACGCAGTATTTT. It codes for CATSRGSSGNTDTQYF.